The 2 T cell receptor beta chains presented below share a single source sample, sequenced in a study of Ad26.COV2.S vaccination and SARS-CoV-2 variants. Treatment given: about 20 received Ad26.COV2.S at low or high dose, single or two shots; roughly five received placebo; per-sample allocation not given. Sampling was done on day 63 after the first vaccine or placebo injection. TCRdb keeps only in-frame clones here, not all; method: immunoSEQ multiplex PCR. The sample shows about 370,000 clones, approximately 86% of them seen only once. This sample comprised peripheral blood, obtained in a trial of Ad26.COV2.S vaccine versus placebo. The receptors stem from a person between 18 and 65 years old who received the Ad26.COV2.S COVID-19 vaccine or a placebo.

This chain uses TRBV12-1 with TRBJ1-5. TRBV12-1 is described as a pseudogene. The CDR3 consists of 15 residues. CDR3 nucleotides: TGTGCCAGCAGCTTTCAAACGAGGGGCAATCAGCCCCAGCATTTT. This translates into CASSFQTRGNQPQHF.

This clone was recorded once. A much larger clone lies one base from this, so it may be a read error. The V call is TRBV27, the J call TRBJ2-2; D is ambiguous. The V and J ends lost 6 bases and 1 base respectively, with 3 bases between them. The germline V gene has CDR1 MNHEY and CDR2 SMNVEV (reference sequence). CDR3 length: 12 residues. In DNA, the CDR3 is TGTGCCAGCAGCCGGAACACCGGGGAGCTGTTTTTT. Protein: CASSRNTGELFF.